Sequencing of this T cell receptor (beta chain) was carried out in a study of blood T cell repertoires in COVID-19. Across the study: Sites in the United States, Italy and Spain provided acute and convalescent COVID-19 samples. T cells, B-cell-depleted T cells, or PBMCs supplied cDNA or gDNA.

Two negative PCRs, clearance, or symptom resolution were required of recovered Cohort 3 donors. Using immunoSEQ multiplex PCR, the repertoire was profiled, and TCRdb retains in-frame clones only, with some absent. The repertoire includes hundreds of thousands of clones, more than 75% of them detected once, and 2.6% sits in the top ten. CDR3 length equals 12 residues. Trimming removed 7 bases from V and 10 bases from J, with 14 bases in between. Germline assignment: CDR1 MNHEY and CDR2 SVGAGI. The chain is built from TRBV6-5 and TRBJ2-1; D is undetermined. The clonotype comes from a man aged 55 to 69 who had recovered from COVID-19. The material sequenced was PBMCs or T cells enriched from blood (not recorded which). CDR3 in DNA: TGTGCCAGCAAACTCGGCAGAGGCGAGCAGTTCTTC. It codes for CASKLGRGEQFF.